This T cell receptor beta chain was identified in a study of blood T cell repertoires in COVID-19. Across the study: Spain, Italy and the United States supplied samples that represented acute and convalescent COVID-19. T cells, B-cell-depleted T cells, or PBMCs supplied cDNA or gDNA.

In the authors' workflow: Amplified reference gene primers provided the basis for estimating nucleated cell counts. The repertoire was sequenced with immunoSEQ multiplex PCR; TCRdb's copy has only in-frame clones and lacks some. That table supplies the V and J calls and clone size; D and trimming were determined from the DNA. The sample has about 150,000 clones, around 81% seen once. The CDR3 loop spans 15 amino acids. The sequencing sample was made of peripheral blood. The receptor was isolated from a woman aged 45-59 years with acute or convalescent COVID-19. The chain couples TRBV1 to TRBJ1-2; the D call in the table, TRBD1, was not verified against the DNA. TRBV1 is a pseudogene. CDR3 in amino acids: CTSSQVRQRNYGYTF. The DNA for the CDR3 is TGCACCAGCAGCCAAGTACGACAGCGTAACTATGGCTACACCTTC.